This T cell receptor beta chain stems from a study of CD4+ T cells in melanoma. Study results and caveats: CD8+ T cell, macrophage and B cell function reportedly correlated with neoantigen-specific CD4+ T cells. Neoantigen-specific CD4+ T cells in melanoma reportedly had diverse differentiation states.

This clone appeared once. What it recognizes is unknown. Only in-frame clones appear in the TCRdb table, and some are missing; sequencing was by immunoSEQ multiplex PCR. Here the sample spans around 10,000 clones, roughly two thirds being singletons. The TCR comes from a human donor with melanoma. Material for sequencing was cells from a culture (not recorded whether cultured in vitro).

In nucleotides, the CDR3 is TGTGCCAGCAGCTTTACAGGGGTGGATCGAAACACCATATATTTT. Translated, it gives CASSFTGVDRNTIYF. This chain links TRBV7-9 with TRBJ1-3; 7 positions agree with TRBD1. The germline V gene has CDR1 SEHNR and CDR2 FQNEAQ (reference sequence). This CDR3 contains 15 residues. With V trimmed by 3 bases and J by 5 bases, 7 bases remained unmatched.